The rows below give T cell receptor beta chains drawn from one sample of a study of graft-versus-host responses after intestinal transplantation. Data came from immunoSEQ multiplex PCR; TCRdb stores just in-frame clones and leaves some out. The sample includes about 98,000 clones, about 83% of them seen just once. The specimen comprised PBMCs, sampled 255 days after intestinal transplant. The receptor set was obtained from a human patient who received an intestinal transplant, so some T cells may come from the graft donor. Both conserved end residues are part of each CDR3. The order of the fields is D gene, J gene, V gene, clone size, CDR3 protein, CDR3 DNA. The D gene is left open where the match is weak. Not every row has a clone size; where given, it reads once, few, many or a size class.

>NA|TRBJ2-1|TRBV15|NA
CATSRPPQGEGEQFF
TGTGCCACCAGCAGACCCCCCCAGGGGGAGGGTGAGCAGTTCTTC
>NA|TRBJ1-1|TRBV9|NA
CASSVASNTEAFF
TGTGCCAGCAGCGTTGCATCTAACACTGAAGCTTTCTTT
>NA|TRBJ2-5|TRBV5-1|few
CASSFQGWGAETQYF
TGCGCCAGCAGCTTCCAGGGGTGGGGGGCAGAGACCCAGTACTTC
>TRBD2|TRBJ2-5|TRBV30|NA
CAWSDGAGEETQYF
TGTGCCTGGAGTGATGGGGCGGGGGAAGAGACCCAGTACTTC
>TRBD2|TRBJ2-5|TRBV5-4|NA
CASSLLLAGGEETQYF
TGTGCCAGCAGCTTGTTACTAGCGGGAGGGGAAGAGACCCAGTACTTC
>NA|TRBJ1-1|TRBV25-1|NA
CASSPDKTTEAFF
TGTGCCAGCAGTCCTGATAAAACCACTGAAGCTTTCTTT
>NA|TRBJ2-3|TRBV5-4|NA
CASSFASSRGGGTQYF
TGTGCCAGCAGCTTCGCGTCTAGCCGAGGAGGGGGTACGCAGTATTTT
>NA|TRBJ2-5|TRBV6-1|NA
CASSEFGRLRQETQYF
TGTGCCAGCAGTGAATTTGGACGACTAAGACAAGAGACCCAGTACTTC
>NA|TRBJ1-5|TRBV2|once
CASSDRDVRNQPQHF
TGTGCCAGCAGTGACCGGGACGTAAGAAATCAGCCCCAGCATTTT
>NA|TRBJ1-3|TRBV11-2|NA
CASSPYLRASGNTIYF
TGTGCCAGCAGCCCATACCTCAGGGCCTCTGGAAACACCATATATTTT
>NA|TRBJ2-3|TRBV2|NA
CASSFTDTQYF
TGTGCCAGCAGTTTCACAGATACGCAGTATTTT
>NA|TRBJ2-3|TRBV19|NA
CASTQIPGGTDTQYF
TGTGCCAGTACCCAAATCCCAGGGGGCACAGATACGCAGTATTTT
>NA|TRBJ2-6|TRBV2|NA
CASRDRTGANVLTF
TGTGCCAGCAGAGACAGGACTGGGGCCAACGTCCTGACTTTC
>NA|TRBJ2-7|TRBV11-2|NA
CASTPTGNFYEQYF
TGTGCCAGCACGCCGACAGGTAATTTCTACGAGCAGTACTTC
>TRBD1|TRBJ2-5|TRBV11-2|NA
CASSAPRDRYQETQYF
TGTGCCAGCAGCGCGCCCCGGGACAGATACCAAGAGACCCAGTACTTC
>NA|TRBJ2-1|TRBV19|few
CASSKFLRGASYNEQFF
TGTGCCAGTAGTAAATTCCTAAGGGGCGCGTCCTACAATGAGCAGTTCTTC
>NA|TRBJ2-2|TRBV4-1|NA
CASSQESVKTGELFF
TGCGCCAGCAGCCAAGAATCGGTAAAGACCGGGGAGCTGTTTTTT
>NA|TRBJ1-1|TRBV5-1|NA
CASSAIQGTEAFF
TGCGCCAGCAGCGCAATACAGGGAACTGAAGCTTTCTTT
>NA|TRBJ1-1|TRBV6-5|NA
CASKPGSNTEAFF
TGTGCCAGCAAGCCAGGTTCGAACACTGAAGCTTTCTTT
>NA|TRBJ2-5|TRBV5-6|NA
CASSLIGGQETQYF
TGTGCCAGCAGCTTAATCGGGGGACAAGAGACCCAGTACTTC
>NA|TRBJ2-1|TRBV27|NA
CASSTWSGLAIHNEQFF
TGTGCCAGCAGCACCTGGTCCGGGCTAGCTATTCACAATGAGCAGTTCTTC
>NA|TRBJ2-2|TRBV13|NA
CASSLRGTGELFF
TGTGCCAGCAGCTTACGGGGAACCGGGGAGCTGTTTTTT
>TRBD1|TRBJ2-7|TRBV7-8|once
CASSLPGTGTYEQYF
TGTGCCAGCAGCTTACCAGGGACAGGGACCTACGAGCAGTACTTC
>NA|TRBJ1-2|TRBV7-8|NA
CASNLGAHQDGYTF
TGTGCCAGCAATCTCGGGGCCCACCAGGATGGCTACACCTTC
>TRBD2|TRBJ2-1|TRBV6-1|NA
CASSEVFWRVAGDNEQFF
TGTGCCAGCAGTGAAGTGTTTTGGAGGGTAGCGGGGGATAATGAGCAGTTCTTC
>TRBD2|TRBJ2-7|TRBV28|NA
CASSEAGGSYEQYF
TGTGCCAGCAGTGAAGCGGGAGGGTCCTACGAGCAGTACTTC
>NA|TRBJ2-2|TRBV2|NA
CASMPVANTGELFF
TGTGCCAGCATGCCGGTGGCGAACACCGGGGAGCTGTTTTTT
>NA|TRBJ2-3|TRBV28|NA
CASSSLTDTQYF
TGTGCCAGCAGTTCCCTGACAGATACGCAGTATTTT